The next 32 T cell receptor beta chains were all read from a single sample in a study of identical twins. One entry per CDR3 protein, called by TCRdb with MiXCR from the 5' RACE reads. The table lists about 250,000 distinct CDR3 sequences, 6% to 8.5% of them singletons. The same sample was also studied in work on yellow fever vaccine responses in identical twins.

Sequencing was done on a sample of CD8+ T cells sorted from blood. Source of these receptors: a woman aged 18-30 years in good health.

This clonotype was recorded at least ten times. The chain uses TRBV7-6 and TRBJ2-1; the D call may be TRBD1 or TRBD2 (5 bases each). Trimming stripped 4 bases from V and 0 bases from J, with 16 bases between. CDR3 length equals 17 residues. CDR1 SGHVS and CDR2 FNYEAQ come from the germline V gene. The CDR3, as DNA: TGTGCCAGCAGCTCTCCCCTTGGGGGAAGCTCCTACAATGAGCAGTTCTTC. Translating gives CASSSPLGGSSYNEQFF.

This clonotype has at least ten counts. This chain connects TRBV4-2 to TRBJ2-2; D unresolved. Germline loops: CDR1 LGHNA, CDR2 YNFKEQ. V lost 3 bases and J lost 7, with 12 bases in between. The CDR3 runs 14 residues. The CDR3, as DNA: TGTGCCAGCAGCCAGCCGTTTAGCAACGGGGAGCTGTTTTTT. Protein sequence: CASSQPFSNGELFF.

As for this clonotype: A much larger clone differs by one base, so this may be a read error. This rearrangement joins TRBV7-9 to TRBJ2-1; the D gene is possibly TRBD1 (6 bases). Trimming pared 8 bases from V and 7 bases from J, leaving 21 bases between. Germline-derived CDR1 and CDR2 are SEHNR and FQNEAQ (reference sequence). The CDR3 totals 15 residues. The CDR3: CASCNPGHASNEQFF. As DNA, the CDR3 is TGTGCCAGCTGCAACCCGGGACATGCGTCGAATGAGCAGTTCTTC.

This clonotype was counted only a few times. The chain has TRBV7-8 and TRBJ2-7, with D hard to call. The CDR3 length is 15 residues. V was trimmed by 3 bases and J by 5 bases, leaving 17 bases between them. The germline V gene encodes CDR1 SGHVS and CDR2 FQNEAQ. The CDR3 protein is CASSLGGRTLDEQYF. The CDR3 coding sequence is TGTGCCAGCAGCTTGGGCGGCAGGACCCTTGACGAGCAGTACTTC.

This clonotype was picked up many times. The chain combines TRBV28 with TRBJ2-1; a possible D gene is TRBD1 (6 bases). CDR1 is MDHEN, CDR2 SYDVKM, per germline. The V end lost 5 bases, the J end lost 7 bases, and 21 bases lay between the germline ends. This CDR3 has 16 amino acids. The CDR3 DNA reads TGTGCCAGCAGTCTCCAACAGGGTGGGTCCTGGAATGAGCAGTTCTTC. This translates into CASSLQQGGSWNEQFF.

V and J are TRBV12-3 or TRBV12-4 and TRBJ2-1; 10 bases fit TRBD1. The length of the CDR3 is 16 residues. V lost 7 bases and J lost 5; bases outside the gene matches: 11. The CDR3 is CASTSGTGVKDNEQFF. CDR3 DNA sequence: TGTGCCAGCACCTCCGGGACAGGGGTAAAGGACAATGAGCAGTTCTTC.

The rearrangement uses TRBV4-1 and TRBJ1-6; D ambiguous. Germline values: CDR1 MGHRA, CDR2 YSYEKL. V was pared by 1 base and J by 0 bases, with 7 bases between. The CDR3 runs 16 residues. In nucleotides, the CDR3 is TGCGCCAGCAGCCAAGCTGGGAGCTCCTATAATTCACCCCTCCACTTT. Its translation is CASSQAGSSYNSPLHF.

This clonotype came up many times. This sequence joins TRBV12-3 or TRBV12-4 and TRBJ2-4; D perhaps matches TRBD2 (6 bases). CDR3 size: 18 residues. V gave up 7 bases and J gave up 0 bases, with 22 bases separating them. Here the CDR3 DNA reads TGTGCCAGCACCCATTGGGGGGAGGTCGACATAGCCAAAAACATTCAGTACTTC. Its protein product is CASTHWGEVDIAKNIQYF.

This clonotype was counted ten times or more. The V gene is TRBV24-1, the J gene TRBJ1-6; D gene uncertain. The CDR3 totals 15 residues. V gave up 5 bases and J gave up 5 bases, with 12 bases separating them. Germline V gene lookup returns CDR1 KGHDR and CDR2 SFDVKD. CDR3 loop: CATSAGSLDNSPLHF. The CDR3 DNA follows: TGTGCCACCAGTGCGGGAAGTTTGGATAATTCACCCCTCCACTTT.

Ten or more counts support this clonotype. V gene TRBV5-1 combines with J gene TRBJ2-7, with D unresolved. The CDR3 has 15 amino acids. The V gene lost 4 bases and the J gene lost 2 bases, with 16 bases spanning the gap. CDR1 and CDR2 (germline): SGHRS, YFSETQ. The CDR3 nucleotides read TGCGCCAGCAGCGAAATACCGGACCGACCCTACGAGCAGTACTTC. As protein: CASSEIPDRPYEQYF. Filled out from reference TRBV5-1 and TRBJ2-7, the complete variable domain reads KAGVTQTPRYLIKTRGQQVTLSCSPISGHRSVSWYQQTPGQGLQFLFEYFSETQRNKGNFPGRFSGRQFSNSRSEMNVSTLELGDSALYLCASSEIPDRPYEQYFGPGTRLTVT.

The gene calls are TRBV27 and TRBJ2-1; TRBD2 agrees at 15 bases. The CDR3 extends over 14 amino acids. CDR1 and CDR2 (germline): MNHEY, SMNVEV (reference sequence). V lost 6 bases, J lost 9 bases, and 3 bases stayed unmatched. The CDR3 nucleotides are TGTGCCAGCAGAAAGGGACTAGCGGGAGGTGAGCAGTTCTTC. Amino acid sequence: CASRKGLAGGEQFF.

This clonotype was seen ten or more times. The V gene is TRBV6-4, the J gene TRBJ2-2, with 7 bases lining up with TRBD2. Germline CDR1 is MRHNA and CDR2 is SNTAGT. The junction had 3 bases not matched to a gene; V was cut back by 5 bases and J by 3 bases. CDR3 length: 14 residues. The CDR3 region is CASSFSGDTGELFF. CDR3 bases: TGTGCCAGCAGTTTCAGCGGGGACACCGGGGAGCTGTTTTTT.

This clonotype was observed a few times. The chain combines TRBV11-1 with TRBJ2-7; 12 nucleotides align to TRBD2. J was trimmed by 2 bases and V by 5 bases; bases with no gene match: 16. Germline CDR1 SGHAT, CDR2 FQDESV (reference sequence). CDR3 length: 19 amino acids. The CDR3 region is CASSPPPRLAGDRAYEQYF. The CDR3 nucleotides are TGTGCCAGCAGCCCACCACCCCGACTAGCGGGAGATCGTGCCTACGAGCAGTACTTC.

Many counts were recorded for this clonotype. CDR3 sequence (DNA): TGCGCCAGCAGCTCGGACAGGGGAGCTCAGCCCCAGCATTTT. Amino acid sequence: CASSSDRGAQPQHF. V is TRBV5-1 and J is TRBJ1-5; 9 bases map to TRBD1. Germline CDR1 and CDR2: SGHRS and YFSETQ. V trimming: 3 bases; J trimming: 6 bases; junction bases outside the gene matches: 4. The CDR3 has 14 amino acids.

This clonotype was recorded at least ten times. The chain carries TRBV6-1 and TRBJ2-7, with D uncertain. This CDR3 region has 15 residues. Germline CDR1 and CDR2: MNHNS and SASEGT. Trimming removed 6 bases from V and 4 bases from J, with 19 bases in between. This chain's CDR3 is CASSEIGWILYEQYV. The CDR3 bases are TGTGCCAGCAGCGAAATCGGGTGGATTTTATACGAGCAGTACGTC.

This clonotype was recorded many times. The chain has TRBV7-8 and TRBJ2-1; 12 bases agree with TRBD2. The CDR3 has 18 residues. In germline, CDR1 is SGHVS, CDR2 FQNEAQ. The junction had 9 bases not matched to a gene; V was cut back by 4 bases and J by 2 bases. CDR3 DNA sequence: TGTGCCAGCAGCTCGACTAGCGGGAGATATATCCCCTACAATGAGCAGTTCTTC. This gives the protein CASSSTSGRYIPYNEQFF.

This clonotype was found a few times. The rearrangement joins TRBV27 to TRBJ2-1, with TRBD1 identical over 7 bases. J was trimmed by 8 bases and V by 5 bases; bases with no gene match: 6. The CDR3 has 13 amino acids. Germline V gives CDR1 MNHEY, CDR2 SMNVEV (reference sequence). The CDR3 DNA follows: TGTGCCAGCAGTCTGCAGGGGGTGGATGAGCAGTTCTTC. Its protein is CASSLQGVDEQFF.

This clonotype was recorded at least ten times. The rearrangement joins TRBV7-3 to TRBJ2-1; unclear D gene. Germline V gene sequence: CDR1 SGHTA, CDR2 FQGTGA. This CDR3 has 13 residues. The V and J ends lost 1 base and 8 bases respectively, with 9 bases between them. CDR3 in DNA: TGTGCCAGCAGCTTAAACATTTTCGATGAGCAGTTCTTC. Protein: CASSLNIFDEQFF.

With regard to this clonotype: No conserved phenylalanine or tryptophan ends this CDR3, so it is likely a read error. The genes are TRBV2 and TRBJ2-7; D call uncertain. The germline V gene encodes CDR1 SNHLY and CDR2 FYNNEI. V was trimmed by 6 bases and J by 0 bases, leaving 6 bases between them. This CDR3 comprises 12 residues. The CDR3 loop reads CASRESSYEQYL. For the CDR3, the DNA is TGTGCCAGCAGGGAGAGCTCCTACGAGCAGTACTTG.

The sample holds a few counts of this clonotype. V and J are TRBV20-1 and TRBJ2-7; TRBD2 matches 14 bases. Germline V CDR1 and CDR2: DFQATT, SNEGSKA (reference sequence). J lost 4 bases, V lost 0 bases, and 8 bases had no gene match. The CDR3 is 17 amino acids. CDR3 sequence (DNA): TGCAGTGCTAGAGATCCCGGGACTAGCGGGAGAATATACGAGCAGTACTTC. It codes for CSARDPGTSGRIYEQYF.

This clonotype came up a few times. V is TRBV2 and J is TRBJ2-7; TRBD2 matches 7 bases. The CDR3 covers 16 residues. CDR1 is SNHLY, CDR2 FYNNEI, per germline. V dropped 0 bases and J dropped 0; count of bases not matched to a gene: 5. This chain's CDR3 is CASSEANGGGSYEQYV. The CDR3 DNA reads TGTGCCAGCAGTGAAGCGAATGGCGGGGGCTCCTACGAGCAGTACGTC.

This chain joins TRBV3-1 and TRBJ2-3; D might be TRBD1 (6 bases). V lost 0 bases and J lost 1, with 11 bases in between. This CDR3 spans 16 amino acids. CDR1 LGHDT and CDR2 YNNKEL come from the germline V gene (reference sequence). The CDR3 DNA is TGTGCCAGCAGCCAAGATCCTCCAGGGGGCACAGATACGCAGTATTTT. Translated: CASSQDPPGGTDTQYF.

As to this clonotype: The junction departs from the called germline gene at one end, perhaps through a read error. The chain employs TRBV10-3 and TRBJ2-2, with D tentatively TRBD2 (6 bases). Germline V gives CDR1 ENHRY, CDR2 SYGVKD. CDR3 length equals 12 residues. The CDR3 reads CATQLNTGGLFF. CDR3 bases: TGTGCCACTCAACTCAACACCGGGGGGCTGTTTTTT.

Many counts were recorded for this clonotype. The chain carries TRBV20-1 and TRBJ2-7; the D gene is possibly TRBD1 (6 bases). The V end was cut by 4 bases, the J end by 2 bases, with 18 bases between. CDR1 is DFQATT and CDR2 is SNEGSKA in the germline V gene (reference sequence). There are 15 residues in the CDR3. As DNA, the CDR3 is TGCAGTGCTACCACAGGGAGCGGCGTTACCTACGAGCAGTACTTC. Amino acid sequence: CSATTGSGVTYEQYF.

The gene calls are TRBV29-1 and TRBJ2-7; TRBD1 agrees at 7 bases. Germline-derived CDR1 and CDR2 are SQVTM and ANQGSEA. The CDR3 sequence is 13 residues long. Germline trimming cut 8 bases from V and 0 bases from J; bases unmatched to any gene: 7. CDR3 sequence (DNA): TGCAGCTTTCGGACAGGTAGCTCCTACGAGCAGTACTTC. Its translation: CSFRTGSSYEQYF.

The chain employs TRBV7-9 and TRBJ2-3; 7 nucleotides align to TRBD2. Germline V CDR1 and CDR2: SEHNR, FQNEAQ (reference sequence). The junction had 15 bases not matched to a gene; V was cut back by 8 bases and J by 10 bases. CDR3 length equals 14 residues. This CDR3 reads CASRGEGPLRSQYF. CDR3 bases: TGTGCCAGCCGGGGGGAGGGACCCCTAAGGTCGCAGTATTTT.

The genes are TRBV4-1 and TRBJ2-7, with D perhaps matching TRBD2 (6 bases). The CDR3 has 13 residues. Trimming left V 4 bases short and J 3 bases short, with 10 bases between. Germline values: CDR1 MGHRA, CDR2 YSYEKL. The CDR3 bases are TGCGCCAGCAGCCGGGGGGATGGCTACGAGCAGTACTTC. Protein: CASSRGDGYEQYF.

The table lists this clonotype with many counts. The rearrangement uses TRBV29-1 and TRBJ2-1; D is possibly TRBD1 or TRBD2 (5 bases each). The CDR3 runs to 16 residues. Trimming left V 4 bases short and J 2 bases short, with 18 bases between. Per germline, CDR1 SQVTM and CDR2 ANQGSEA. CDR3 amino acids: CSVVGPAGTAYNEQFF. CDR3 DNA sequence: TGCAGCGTTGTCGGGCCGGCCGGGACCGCCTACAATGAGCAGTTCTTC.

This clonotype was seen a handful of times. The CDR3 loop is CASSSTPSEKYNEQFF. In DNA form, the CDR3 reads TGTGCCAGCAGCTCGACTCCTAGCGAGAAATACAATGAGCAGTTCTTC. J is TRBJ2-1 and V is TRBV7-7, with D maybe TRBD2 (6 bases). CDR1 is SSHAT and CDR2 is FNYEAQ in the germline V gene (reference sequence). Trimming pared 4 bases from V and 4 bases from J, leaving 17 bases between. The CDR3 has 16 residues.

This clonotype showed up many times. This chain uses TRBV12-3 or TRBV12-4 with TRBJ2-3, with TRBD2 matching over 8 bases. CDR3 length: 14 amino acids. V trimming: 3 bases; J trimming: 3 bases; junction bases outside the gene matches: 2. The CDR3 region is CASSFAGGTDTQYF. The CDR3 DNA follows: TGTGCCAGCAGTTTCGCGGGAGGAACAGATACGCAGTATTTT.

J is TRBJ2-1 and V is TRBV27; perhaps TRBD1 as D (6 bases). V was clipped by 3 bases and J by 3 bases, with 15 bases between them. Germline CDR1 MNHEY, CDR2 SMNVEV (reference sequence). This CDR3 contains 16 residues. In DNA, the CDR3 is TGTGCCAGCAGTTTTGGGGTCAGGGGTTACTACAATGAGCAGTTCTTC. Translation gives CASSFGVRGYYNEQFF.

J is TRBJ1-1 and V is TRBV4-1; D gene uncertain. Trimming shortened V by 0 bases and J by 10 bases, and 21 bases separated the two germline ends. The CDR3 is 16 residues long. Germline V lookup: CDR1 MGHRA, CDR2 YSYEKL. CDR3 sequence reads: CASSQDGDIWTRGAFF. The DNA of the CDR3 is TGCGCCAGCAGCCAAGACGGCGACATCTGGACTAGAGGAGCTTTCTTT.